Listed here are 30 T cell receptor beta chains from one sample, sequenced in a study of T cell responses to AZD1222 COVID-19 vaccine (dated by TCRdb to the early 2020s). The sample's time point, from its label and the paper: baseline before first vaccination. Library preparation was by the immunoSEQ multiplex PCR assay. Not all clones reach the TCRdb copy of this immuneACCESS table, which keeps in-frame sequences only. Checked studies attribute under half of the gap to unresolved V genes and leave the rest unexplained. A total of 200,000 or so clones appear in this sample, 75% to 90% of them only once. Roughly 6.5% of the sample comes from the top ten. The sequences come from peripheral blood, collected on day 0 of AZD1222 vaccination. Every receptor here comes from an adult in good health.

This clone was picked up a small number of times. The genes are TRBV6-1 and TRBJ1-5, with D unclear. V lost 3 bases to trimming and J lost 0 bases, with 3 bases between them. CDR3 length equals 13 residues. Germline CDR1 and CDR2: MNHNS and SASEGT. CDR3 coding DNA: TGTGCCAGCAGTGAGTATAGCAATCAGCCCCAGCATTTT. It codes for CASSEYSNQPQHF.

The chain uses TRBV19 and TRBJ1-3; D may be TRBD1 (5 bases). The length of the CDR3 is 13 residues. V was shortened by 9 bases and J by 8 bases, with 17 bases between the two germline ends. Germline V gene lookup returns CDR1 LNHDA and CDR2 SQIVND (reference sequence). In DNA form, the CDR3 reads TGTGCCAGCCACACCGGGGGGTTTGACACCATATATTTT. Amino acids: CASHTGGFDTIYF.

This chain connects TRBV4-1 to TRBJ1-5; 10 nucleotides line up with TRBD1. The CDR3 extends over 16 amino acids. V was pared by 2 bases and J by 5 bases, with 6 bases of the junction left unmatched. Per the germline V gene, CDR1 is MGHRA and CDR2 is YSYEKL. CDR3 loop: CASSQSGQGKHQPQHF. The CDR3 nucleotides read TGCGCCAGCAGCCAATCGGGACAGGGGAAACATCAGCCCCAGCATTTT.

The rearrangement links TRBV21-1 to TRBJ1-2; TRBD1 reflects the table's D call only, with no check against the DNA. TRBV21-1 is shown as a pseudogene. The CDR3 runs 18 residues. CDR3 coding DNA: TGTGCCAGCAGCGAGGGACAGCTCTCGACCAAGGAGCGCTATGGCTACACCTTC. This translates into CASSEGQLSTKERYGYTF.

The J gene is TRBJ2-2, the V gene TRBV6-5, with D possibly being TRBD2 (6 bases). This CDR3 has 12 amino acids. V gave up 11 bases and J gave up 9 bases, with 16 bases separating them. The germline CDR1 and CDR2 sequences are MNHEY and SVGAGI. The DNA of the CDR3 is TGTGCCGCAACGATGGAGGGCTGGGAGCTGTTTTTT. Translation: CAATMEGWELFF.

Only a few counts were recorded for this clone. The chain uses TRBV6-5 and TRBJ1-5; D uncertain. Germline V gives CDR1 MNHEY, CDR2 SVGAGI. Trimming shortened V by 7 bases and J by 5 bases, and 18 bases separated the two germline ends. The CDR3 length is 15 residues. CDR3 amino acids: CASITDRGFDQPQHF. The DNA for the CDR3 is TGTGCCAGCATTACGGACCGGGGTTTTGATCAGCCCCAGCATTTT.

This sequence joins TRBV7-2 and TRBJ1-6; D is unclear. There are 12 residues in the CDR3. From germline, CDR1 is SGHTA and CDR2 FQGNSA. Trimming removed 1 base from V and 10 bases from J, with 5 bases in between. Written as DNA, the CDR3 is TGTGCCAGCAGCTTAGTTGGATCACCCCTCCACTTT. Protein sequence: CASSLVGSPLHF.

The CDR3 here is CASNRQGGEQYF. The CDR3, as DNA: TGTGCCAGCAACCGACAGGGAGGCGAGCAGTACTTC. V and J are TRBV6-5 and TRBJ2-7; tentatively, D is TRBD1 (7 bases). The CDR3 is 12 residues long. Per germline, CDR1 MNHEY and CDR2 SVGAGI. Trimming left V 7 bases short and J 6 bases short, with 13 bases between.

The chain uses TRBV11-2 and TRBJ2-1, with 12 bases lining up with TRBD2. Germline trimming cut 6 bases from V and 5 bases from J; bases unmatched to any gene: 5. The CDR3 is 15 amino acids. The germline gives CDR1 SGHAT, CDR2 FQNNGV. The CDR3 DNA reads TGTGCCAGCAGAAAGGGACTAGCGGGCGACAATGAGCAGTTCTTC. This sequence encodes CASRKGLAGDNEQFF.

The chain links TRBV24-1 to TRBJ1-1; 8 bases agree with TRBD1. This CDR3 comprises 14 residues. Germline CDR1 reads KGHDR; CDR2 reads SFDVKD. V shed 3 bases and J 6 bases; nucleotides not matched to a gene: 5. CDR3 amino acids: CATSDHRGFAEAFF. The CDR3, as DNA: TGTGCCACCAGTGATCACAGGGGGTTTGCTGAAGCTTTCTTT.

V and J are TRBV28 and TRBJ2-2; D gene uncertain. Germline loops: CDR1 MDHEN, CDR2 SYDVKM. The CDR3 is 13 amino acids. Trimming took 8 bases from V and 2 from J, leaving 9 bases between them. CDR3 region: CASFPYNTGELFF. The CDR3 DNA is TGTGCCAGCTTCCCTTACAACACCGGGGAGCTGTTTTTT. The variable domain in full, with the rest retrieved from reference TRBV28 and TRBJ2-2, is DVKVTQSSRYLVKRTGEKVFLECVQDMDHENMFWYRQDPGLGLRLIYFSYDVKMKEKGDIPEGYSVSREKKERFSLILESASTNQTSMYLCASFPYNTGELFFGEGSRLTVL.

The genes are TRBV23-1 and TRBJ1-5; D remains ambiguous. TRBV23-1 is an ORF, with its function uncertain. Trimming left V 1 base short and J 4 bases short, with 14 bases between. The CDR3 has 16 amino acids. This CDR3 reads CASSQLVGQVNQPQHF. The DNA of the CDR3 is TGCGCCAGCAGTCAATTGGTAGGGCAGGTTAATCAGCCCCAGCATTTT.

This clone was recorded once. V and J are TRBV6-6 and TRBJ1-5, with 8 nucleotides matching TRBD1. CDR3 length equals 16 residues. Per germline, CDR1 MNHNY and CDR2 SVGAGI (reference sequence). V shed 4 bases, J shed 0 bases, and the junction held 5 bases outside the gene matches. The CDR3 loop reads CASSSGTGYSNQPQHF. For the CDR3, the DNA is TGTGCCAGCAGTTCCGGGACAGGCTATAGCAATCAGCCCCAGCATTTT.

As to this clone: The same CDR3 is also encoded by other DNA sequences in this sample. The V gene is TRBV5-1, the J gene TRBJ1-2, with D maybe TRBD1 (6 bases). Germline CDR1 reads SGHRS; CDR2 reads YFSETQ. V was pared by 0 bases and J by 4 bases, with 7 bases between. The CDR3 runs to 13 residues. Written as DNA, the CDR3 is TGCGCCAGCAGCTTGGAAGGGGGCTATGGCTACACCTTC. Translation gives CASSLEGGYGYTF.

J is TRBJ2-7 and V is TRBV3-1 (or the pseudogene TRBV3-2); TRBD1 or TRBD2 may be the D gene (6 bases each). Germline V lookup: CDR1 LGHDT, CDR2 YNNKEL (reference sequence). This CDR3 spans 15 amino acids. Trimming cost V 6 bases and J 5 bases, with 20 bases left between them. CDR3 protein: CASSWRARGTNEQYF. The CDR3 coding sequence is TGTGCCAGCAGTTGGAGGGCAAGGGGGACGAACGAGCAGTACTTC.

CDR3 nucleotide sequence: TGTGCCAGTAGTCGGGAGGCCAGGGCGACCTATAATTCACCCCTCCACTTT. This translates into CASSREARATYNSPLHF. The chain recombines TRBV19 with TRBJ1-6, with D possibly matching TRBD1 (5 bases). V lost 5 bases and J 2 bases, leaving 16 bases between the germline ends. Germline CDR1 reads LNHDA; CDR2 reads SQIVND (reference sequence). The CDR3 loop spans 17 amino acids.

Only a few counts were recorded for this clone. This sequence joins TRBV3-1 (or the pseudogene TRBV3-2) and TRBJ2-7; no firm D call. This CDR3 has 14 residues. The ends were cut back, 4 bases at V and 2 bases at J, with 12 bases in the middle. Germline CDR1 LGHDT, CDR2 YNNKEL (reference sequence). CDR3 region: CASSPWTTTYEQYF. The CDR3 DNA reads TGTGCCAGCAGCCCGTGGACCACGACCTACGAGCAGTACTTC.

The chain recombines TRBV6-5 with TRBJ1-2; a possible D gene is TRBD1 (5 bases). Germline values: CDR1 MNHEY, CDR2 SVGAGI. V dropped 7 bases and J dropped 7 bases, with 7 bases sitting between them. CDR3 size: 10 residues. CDR3 amino acids: CASTGTGYTF. CDR3 in DNA: TGTGCCAGCACCGGGACTGGCTACACCTTC.

The rearrangement links TRBV7-2 to TRBJ1-5, with 7 nucleotides matching TRBD1. This CDR3 is built from 15 residues. V gave up 3 bases and J gave up 3 bases; unmatched junction bases: 5. The germline gives CDR1 SGHTA, CDR2 FQGNSA. DNA for the CDR3: TGTGCCAGCAGCTTTTATACAGGGGACAATCAGCCCCAGCATTTT. It is translated as CASSFYTGDNQPQHF.

This clone has only a few counts. V gene TRBV20-1 combines with J gene TRBJ1-6; D is unresolved. The CDR3 contains 11 residues. Germline values: CDR1 DFQATT, CDR2 SNEGSKA (reference sequence). Trimming removed 3 bases from V and 8 bases from J, with 5 bases in between. The DNA for the CDR3 is TGCAGTGCTAGCCGGGATTCACCCCTCCACTTT. The encoded protein is CSASRDSPLHF.

This clone has only a few counts. The chain carries TRBV19 and TRBJ1-6, with no clear D. Germline values: CDR1 LNHDA, CDR2 SQIVND (reference sequence). V lost 6 bases and J 5 bases, leaving 14 bases between the germline ends. The CDR3 runs to 15 residues. Written as DNA, the CDR3 is TGTGCCAGTAGACGCCAGGAAAGGAATAATTCACCCCTCCACTTT. This sequence encodes CASRRQERNNSPLHF.

The chain uses TRBV2 and TRBJ1-6; maybe TRBD1 (5 bases). The CDR3 has 17 amino acids. Germline CDR1 SNHLY, CDR2 FYNNEI. Between the trimmed V and J ends, which lost 6 bases and 6 bases, there was a span of 21 bases. CDR3 residues: CASSGGSGISINSPLHF. The DNA of the CDR3 is TGTGCCAGCAGCGGGGGGTCGGGGATATCCATTAATTCACCCCTCCACTTT. The full variable domain, with the rest looked up from reference TRBV2 and TRBJ1-6, is EPEVTQTPSHQVTQMGQEVILRCVPISNHLYFYWYRQILGQKVEFLVSFYNNEISEKSEIFDDQFSVERPDGSNFTLKIRSTKLEDSAMYFCASSGGSGISINSPLHFGNGTRLTVT.

The V call is TRBV18, the J call TRBJ2-5; TRBD1 matches 11 bases. The CDR3 sequence is 17 residues long. CDR1 and CDR2 (germline): KGHSH, LQKENI. With V trimmed by 6 bases and J by 1 base, 10 bases remained unmatched. CDR3 bases: TGTGCCAGCTCCGAGCAACGAGGGACAGGGGGCCAAGAGACCCAGTACTTC. This gives the protein CASSEQRGTGGQETQYF.

The chain employs TRBV9 and TRBJ1-3; the D is unclear. The V and J ends lost 6 bases and 2 bases respectively, with 12 bases between them. This CDR3 contains 14 residues. Germline V lookup: CDR1 SGDLS, CDR2 YYNGEE. The CDR3 region is CASNPGVTGNTIYF. The CDR3 nucleotides read TGTGCCAGCAACCCTGGGGTAACTGGAAACACCATATATTTT.

This chain uses TRBV21-1 with TRBJ2-7; the table calls TRBD1, which could not be checked here. TRBV21-1 is a known pseudogene. The CDR3 loop spans 16 amino acids. CDR3 loop: CASSKGPGARYYEQYF. The CDR3 DNA sequence: TGTGCCAGCAGCAAAGGGCCAGGGGCGAGATACTACGAGCAGTACTTC.

This chain connects TRBV6-6 to TRBJ1-2, with D maybe TRBD1 (6 bases). The CDR3 length is 12 residues. The germline gives CDR1 MNHNY, CDR2 SVGAGI (reference sequence). V lost 4 bases, J lost 8 bases, and 11 bases lay in between. The CDR3: CASSSITGGYTF. The CDR3 DNA reads as TGTGCCAGCAGTTCCATAACAGGGGGCTACACCTTC.

The rearrangement uses TRBV4-2 and TRBJ1-3; D unresolved. The germline V gene has CDR1 LGHNA and CDR2 YNFKEQ. Deletions cut 7 bases from V and 0 bases from J, with 13 bases between. CDR3 length equals 15 residues. CDR3: CASNPELVSGNTIYF. The CDR3 DNA follows: TGTGCCAGCAACCCGGAGCTAGTCTCTGGAAACACCATATATTTT.

The chain couples TRBV7-3 to TRBJ2-1, with D perhaps assigned TRBD1 or TRBD2 (6 bases each). The V and J ends lost 1 base and 8 bases respectively, with 9 bases between them. Germline-derived CDR1 and CDR2 are SGHTA and FQGTGA. The CDR3 covers 13 residues. The CDR3 DNA is TGTGCCAGCAGCTTAATGGGGGGCGATGAGCAGTTCTTC. Protein sequence: CASSLMGGDEQFF.

This clone was recorded once. V gene TRBV10-2 combines with J gene TRBJ1-5, with a tentative D call TRBD1 (5 bases). Germline CDR1 is WSHSY and CDR2 is SAAADI. Trimming took off 3 bases at V and 4 bases at J, with 10 bases between the two ends. The CDR3 length is 14 residues. CDR3 bases: TGCGCCAGCAGTGAAGGTGGGGCAAATCAGCCCCAGCATTTT. Its protein is CASSEGGANQPQHF.

CDR3 protein: CASRRQGGEKLFF. The CDR3 DNA sequence: TGTGCCAGCAGAAGACAGGGAGGTGAAAAACTGTTTTTT. The chain has TRBV12-3 or TRBV12-4 and TRBJ1-4; TRBD1 matches 7 bases. After removal of 6 bases from V and 7 bases from J, the junction contained 5 bases not matched to a gene. The CDR3 totals 13 residues.